The 19 T cell receptor beta chains given below trace back to one sample, sequenced in a study of CD8 T cells in Susac syndrome. RNA in amounts of about 0.5 to 1 ug was reverse transcribed with random hexamers. TCRdb redid the calling of the immunoSEQ multiplex PCR reads with MiXCR, one entry per CDR3 protein. The table has roughly 190,000 distinct CDR3 sequences, approximately 94% seen once. The source material was CD4+ T cells from PBMCs. The receptors were sampled from a human donor in good health.

The V and J genes are TRBV7-9 and TRBJ2-4, with a weak D call TRBD1 (5 bases). CDR1 SEHNR and CDR2 FQNEAQ come from the germline V gene (reference sequence). This CDR3 has 14 amino acids. The germline V and J ends were trimmed by 5 bases and 8 bases, with 16 bases remaining between them. As DNA, the CDR3 is TGTGCCAGCAGCACACGAACAGGCAGGGACATTCAGTACTTC. Its translation is CASSTRTGRDIQYF.

This chain connects TRBV2 to TRBJ2-1, with D maybe TRBD2 (5 bases). The CDR3 spans 13 residues. V was pared by 7 bases and J by 6 bases, with 13 bases between. Germline CDR1 is SNHLY and CDR2 is FYNNEI. The CDR3 here is CASTGNLRNEQFF. Written as DNA, the CDR3 is TGTGCCAGCACCGGGAACCTCCGCAATGAGCAGTTCTTC. The complete variable domain, with remaining parts taken from reference TRBV2 and TRBJ2-1, reads EPEVTQTPSHQVTQMGQEVILRCVPISNHLYFYWYRQILGQKVEFLVSFYNNEISEKSEIFDDQFSVERPDGSNFTLKIRSTKLEDSAMYFCASTGNLRNEQFFGPGTRLTVL.

The CDR3 is CSVKDTVETQYF. The CDR3 nucleotides read TGCAGCGTGAAAGACACCGTGGAGACCCAGTACTTC. V usage is TRBV29-1 and J usage is TRBJ2-5; D is uncertain. Trimming pared 6 bases from V and 5 bases from J, leaving 13 bases between. This CDR3 is built from 12 residues. Germline-derived CDR1 and CDR2 are SQVTM and ANQGSEA.

This clonotype was counted once. The chain joins TRBV29-1 to TRBJ1-1, with 10 bases fitting TRBD1. The CDR3 spans 14 residues. Germline V lookup: CDR1 SQVTM, CDR2 ANQGSEA. The V segment lost 4 bases and the J segment 1 base; nucleotides outside the gene matches: 3. The CDR3 coding sequence is TGCAGCGTTGCGGGACAGGGGACGAACACTGAAGCTTTCTTT. As protein: CSVAGQGTNTEAFF.

The rearrangement joins TRBV14 to TRBJ2-1; D gene unclear. Germline CDR1 SGHDN, CDR2 FVKESK. Trimming stripped 0 bases from V and 2 bases from J, with 8 bases between. The CDR3 is 15 residues long. CDR3 nucleotides: TGTGCCAGCAGCCAAGATCTGGGGACCTACAATGAGCAGTTCTTC. This encodes CASSQDLGTYNEQFF. Together with reference TRBV14 and TRBJ2-1, the CDR3 gives the full variable domain: EAGVTQFPSHSVIEKGQTVTLRCDPISGHDNLYWYRRVMGKEIKFLLHFVKESKQDESGMPNNRFLAERTGGTYSTLKVQPAELEDSGVYFCASSQDLGTYNEQFFGPGTRLTVL.

The chain links TRBV7-2 to TRBJ2-3, with TRBD2 matching 13 bases. V shed 6 bases, J shed 5 bases, and the junction held 5 bases outside the gene matches. This CDR3 region has 15 residues. Germline V gene lookup returns CDR1 SGHTA and CDR2 FQGNSA. DNA of the CDR3: TGTGCCAGCAGACCGACTAGCGGGAGGCGAGATACGCAGTATTTT. Translation: CASRPTSGRRDTQYF.

V gene TRBV29-1 combines with J gene TRBJ2-5, with TRBD1 identical over 7 bases. The CDR3 spans 13 residues. The trim removed 3 bases at V and 2 bases at J, leaving 3 bases unmatched. Germline CDR1 SQVTM, CDR2 ANQGSEA. This CDR3 reads CSVEPGQQETQYF. CDR3 coding DNA: TGCAGCGTTGAGCCGGGACAGCAAGAGACCCAGTACTTC.

This chain uses TRBV30 with TRBJ1-2; D may be TRBD1 (5 bases). Germline lookup yields CDR1 GTSNPN and CDR2 SVGIG (reference sequence). This CDR3 is built from 12 residues. The V and J ends lost 5 bases and 4 bases respectively, with 11 bases between them. As DNA, the CDR3 is TGTGCCTGGGCCGGGACGTCCTATGGCTACACCTTC. Amino acids: CAWAGTSYGYTF.

V is TRBV30 and J is TRBJ2-3; D might be TRBD1 (5 bases). The CDR3 has 16 amino acids. V lost 2 bases, J lost 5 bases, and 20 bases lay in between. Germline CDR1 GTSNPN, CDR2 SVGIG (reference sequence). CDR3 amino acids: CAWSSRSAGKKDTQYF. The DNA for the CDR3 is TGTGCCTGGAGTTCCCGCTCTGCAGGGAAGAAAGATACGCAGTATTTT.

This chain joins TRBV20-1 and TRBJ2-7; D call uncertain. The CDR3 totals 13 residues. Trimming removed 3 bases at V and 2 bases at J, with 11 bases between. In germline, CDR1 is DFQATT, CDR2 SNEGSKA (reference sequence). CDR3 bases: TGCAGTGCTAGTGCGCGGCCTACCTACGAGCAGTACTTC. The encoded protein is CSASARPTYEQYF.

The chain recombines TRBV3-1 with TRBJ2-1; D possibly uses TRBD1 or TRBD2 (5 bases each). The ends were cut back, 9 bases at V and 2 bases at J, with 14 bases in the middle. The CDR3 contains 14 residues. Germline V gives CDR1 LGHDT, CDR2 YNNKEL (reference sequence). Here the CDR3 reads CASSDRGAYNEQFF. CDR3 nucleotide sequence: TGTGCCAGTTCAGACCGGGGCGCCTACAATGAGCAGTTCTTC.

The chain couples TRBV3-1 to TRBJ2-7, with a possible D match to TRBD1 (6 bases). V shed 4 bases and J shed 4 bases, with 20 bases lying between them. The germline CDR1 and CDR2 sequences are LGHDT and YNNKEL (reference sequence). The CDR3 has 16 residues. As DNA, the CDR3 is TGTGCCAGCAGCCCCAACACGGGACATAAGATTTACGAGCAGTACTTC. It yields the protein CASSPNTGHKIYEQYF.

This chain joins TRBV15 and TRBJ1-1, with TRBD1 matching 7 bases. The trim removed 3 bases at V and 0 bases at J, leaving 16 bases unmatched. The CDR3 covers 19 residues. CDR1 is LNHNV, CDR2 YYDKDF, per germline (reference sequence). The CDR3 here is CATSSEGGVERFMNTEAFF. The CDR3 DNA reads TGTGCCACCAGCAGCGAAGGGGGCGTCGAACGGTTCATGAACACTGAAGCTTTCTTT.

This clonotype was seen a single time. The rearrangement joins TRBV12-3 or TRBV12-4 to TRBJ1-1; possibly TRBD1 for D (6 bases). The ends were cut back, 4 bases at V and 3 bases at J, with 9 bases in the middle. The CDR3 runs to 13 residues. The CDR3 protein is CASSWDTYTEAFF. CDR3 DNA: TGTGCCAGCAGTTGGGACACCTACACTGAAGCTTTCTTT.

The chain recombines TRBV12-3 or TRBV12-4 with TRBJ2-7; D not resolved. The CDR3 is made up of 13 amino acids. The V gene lost 6 bases and the J gene lost 2 bases, with 11 bases spanning the gap. In DNA form, the CDR3 reads TGTGCCAGCAGCTTCGATCCTACCTACGAGCAGTACTTC. It codes for CASSFDPTYEQYF.

This rearrangement joins TRBV7-8 to TRBJ2-2; maybe TRBD2 (5 bases). From germline, CDR1 is SGHVS and CDR2 FQNEAQ. V lost 3 bases and J 3 bases, leaving 11 bases between the germline ends. The CDR3 length is 15 residues. CDR3 bases: TGTGCCAGCAGCTTTATCGGCGGGCACACCGGGGAGCTGTTTTTT. Translated, it gives CASSFIGGHTGELFF. Complete variable domain (other parts from reference TRBV7-8 and TRBJ2-2): GAGVSQSPRYKVAKRGQDVALRCDPISGHVSLFWYQQALGQGPEFLTYFQNEAQLDKSGLPSDRFFAERPEGSVSTLKIQRTQQEDSAVYLCASSFIGGHTGELFFGEGSRLTVL.

The chain is built from TRBV28 and TRBJ2-7; 14 nucleotides match TRBD2. The CDR3 has 14 amino acids. CDR1 and CDR2 (germline): MDHEN, SYDVKM. The V and J ends lost 6 bases and 11 bases, in that order; junction bases with no gene match: 9. The CDR3 nucleotides read TGTGCCAGCAGCGACGCCGGGACTAGCGGGAGAAAGTACTTC. The encoded protein is CASSDAGTSGRKYF.

The genes are TRBV4-3 and TRBJ2-2; D gene unclear. This CDR3 spans 14 amino acids. Germline CDR1 LGHNA, CDR2 YSLEER. The germline V and J ends were trimmed by 0 bases and 7 bases, with 9 bases remaining between them. CDR3 region: CASSQDLAGGELFF. The CDR3 nucleotides read TGCGCCAGCAGCCAAGATCTGGCCGGCGGGGAGCTGTTTTTT.

This chain links TRBV30 with TRBJ2-4, with D hard to call. Germline CDR1 is GTSNPN and CDR2 is SVGIG (reference sequence). The CDR3 runs to 11 residues. V lost 3 bases and J 7 bases, leaving 7 bases between the germline ends. The CDR3 spells CAWSDPNIQYF. The CDR3, as DNA: TGTGCCTGGAGCGATCCTAACATTCAGTACTTC.